The entry that follows covers one T cell receptor beta chain sequence. The entry originates in a study of blood T cell repertoires in COVID-19. Overall study: Acute and convalescent COVID-19 specimens originated in the United States, Italy and Spain. T cells, B-cell-depleted T cells, or PBMCs provided the cDNA or gDNA that served as material.

The CDR3 runs to 14 residues. Per the germline V gene, CDR1 is SNHLY and CDR2 is FYNNEI. V lost 8 bases and J lost 0, with 10 bases in between. In the authors' workflow: Using reference gene primer amplification, nucleated cell counts were estimated. Produced via immunoSEQ multiplex PCR; TCRdb's table is partial and in-frame only. V, J and clone size are taken as reported in that table, and D and trimming were inferred from the DNA itself. The sample holds over 120,000 clones, about 79% seen once. The clonotype comes from a man in his sixties with active or convalescent COVID-19. This chain connects TRBV2 to TRBJ1-4; D is ambiguous. The sequenced sample consisted of peripheral blood. As DNA, the CDR3 is TGTGCCAGCTCCCTTCGGTCAACTAATGAAAAACTGTTTTTT. It translates to CASSLRSTNEKLFF.